This T cell receptor (beta chain) emerged from a study of T cell responses to AZD1222 COVID-19 vaccine (dated by TCRdb to the early 2020s). A note on the overall study: A total of about 240 trial participants underwent TCR sequencing, of whom some 210 received two doses of AZD1222 and about 25 received two doses of the MenACWY control vaccine. Trial participants were enrolled by age into 18-55, 56-69 and 70-plus year subgroups, with roughly 160, 29 and 62 TCR-sequenced participants respectively. Results the study describes overall, beyond this receptor: Because no day 14 peak-response samples were available, the repertoires could be characterized only after the peak T cell response. Conclusions about previously exposed vaccinees were limited because only six AZD1222 recipients were SARS-CoV-2 seropositive at baseline. The 56-69-year group was small, and its depth increase did not reach significance, likely because of low power. Reportedly, almost half of the unique spike-specific TCRs recognized epitopes lying outside the regions that are mutated in the B.1.351 and B.1.1.7 variants. After two AZD1222 doses, both the breadth and the depth of spike-specific TCRs were significantly higher than at day 0 and than in MenACWY recipients. The vaccine-associated CD4 TCRs covered the entire spike protein, and the dominant responses fell in regions 160-218 and 743-854. Most participants were white British and females outnumbered males, and the authors suggested that clonal diversity may have been underestimated.

The CDR3 regions of human TCRbeta chains were subjected to immunosequencing. Regarding the original processing steps: Repertoire TCRs were checked for matches against a reference library of SARS-CoV-2-specific TCRs that had been generated using the MIRA antigen-specificity platform. Breadth was defined as the fraction of unique TCRs that were SARS-CoV-2-associated, and depth was defined as the fraction of total T cells that were SARS-CoV-2-associated. Each spike-specific TCR was assigned to its reactive spike region and to a CD4 or CD8 class using the MIRA data. Log10-transformed breadth and depth values were compared by one-way ANOVA with Sidak's multiple comparisons tests. TCRdb holds this immuneACCESS table with in-frame rearrangements only. Some clones are missing; in checked studies, unresolved V genes explain under half, and the rest has no known cause. V and J calls and clone size follow that table, whereas D and trimming were derived from the DNA. In this sample the table shows some 200,000 clones, more than 75% of which occur a single time. The ten largest clones take up 25% to 30% of the sample.

As encoded in the germline V gene, CDR1 is LGHNA while CDR2 is YSLEER. The CDR3 runs 13 residues from the cysteine to the phenylalanine. CDR3 DNA is the only sequence kept; it has 39 bases, read in frame from the first base. Trimming costs V 0 bases and J 12 bases, and their ends lie 12 bases apart. This specimen's time point label, per the study, means: about 28 days (+/-7) after the second vaccine dose. AZD1222 recipients with second doses at about 4 weeks or about 12 weeks were pooled, because spike-specific TCR depth and breadth did not differ between schedules. Vaccinee samples were obtained from the UK trials COV001 and COV002, which included a single-blind randomized controlled phase 2/3 trial of AZD1222 (ChAdOx1 nCoV-19) in healthy adults. Trial participant PBMC samples were collected at day 0 and day 28 after the second dose for TCRbeta chain sequencing. Turning to this clone: There is no known antigen for this receptor. No much larger clonotype is one base removed from it; base qualities were not supplied.

The specimen comprised peripheral blood, sampled 28 days after the second AZD1222 dose. The chain is encoded by TRBV4-3 joined to TRBJ2-1; the D match is possibly TRBD1 or TRBD2, with 5 bases aligned in each. This receptor was taken from an adult who received the AZD1222 COVID-19 vaccine. The bases read TGCGCCAGCAGCCAAGAGGCTCCGGGACCGCAGTTCTTC. It codes for CASSQEAPGPQFF.